This T cell receptor (beta chain) was sequenced for a study of cytomegalovirus exposure and HLA in healthy donors. Looking at the study overall: The 90 to 150 validation repertoires and the 666 first-cohort repertoires shared a platform, a later analysis reported.

With regard to this clone: Its specificity is not known.

Study-wide points: Reportedly, cytomegalovirus status was diagnosed with high sensitivity and specificity. In a later analysis, first-cohort TCR clusters were found to tend to co-occur in the 120 or so validation repertoires. The study designated 150 or so TCR beta chains cytomegalovirus-associated.

Some clones are missing from TCRdb's copy, which holds only in-frame ones; the method was immunoSEQ multiplex PCR. In the table there are 100,000 to 150,000 clones, 94% of which are singletons. The sample was PBMCs. This receptor was taken from a woman between 18 and 29 years old in good health and CMV-seronegative.

CDR3 amino acids: CSVFGQDLANYGYTF. CDR3 nucleotide sequence: TGCAGCGTTTTTGGACAGGACTTAGCTAACTATGGCTACACCTTC. The chain couples TRBV29-1 to TRBJ1-2, with 7 bases aligning to TRBD1. The germline V gene encodes CDR1 SQVTM and CDR2 ANQGSEA. V was clipped by 5 bases and J by 0 bases; unmatched bases: 9. CDR3 length: 15 residues.